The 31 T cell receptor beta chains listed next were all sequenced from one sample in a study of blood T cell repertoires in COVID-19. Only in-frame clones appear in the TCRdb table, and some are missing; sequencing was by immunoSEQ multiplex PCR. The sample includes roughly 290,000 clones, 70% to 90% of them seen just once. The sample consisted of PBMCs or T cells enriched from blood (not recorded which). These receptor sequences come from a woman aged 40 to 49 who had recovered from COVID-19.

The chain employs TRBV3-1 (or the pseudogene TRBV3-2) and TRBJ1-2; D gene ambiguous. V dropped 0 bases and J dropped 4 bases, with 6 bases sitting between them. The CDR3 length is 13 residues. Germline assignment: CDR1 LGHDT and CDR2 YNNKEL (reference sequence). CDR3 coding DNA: TGTGCCAGCAGCCAAGATGTCGGCTATGGCTACACCTTC. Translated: CASSQDVGYGYTF.

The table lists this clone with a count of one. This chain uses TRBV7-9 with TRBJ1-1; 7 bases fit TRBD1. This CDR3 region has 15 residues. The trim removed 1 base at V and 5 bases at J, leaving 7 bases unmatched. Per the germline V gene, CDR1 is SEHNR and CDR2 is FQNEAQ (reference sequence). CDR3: CASSLVGATGTEAFF. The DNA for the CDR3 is TGTGCCAGCAGCTTAGTTGGGGCGACAGGGACTGAAGCTTTCTTT.

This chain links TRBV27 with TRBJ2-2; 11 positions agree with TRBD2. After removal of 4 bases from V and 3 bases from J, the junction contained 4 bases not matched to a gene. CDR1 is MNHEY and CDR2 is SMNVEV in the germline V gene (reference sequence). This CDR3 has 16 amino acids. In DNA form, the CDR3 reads TGTGCCAGCAGTTCCTCTAGCGGGAGGTACACCGGGGAGCTGTTTTTT. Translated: CASSSSSGRYTGELFF.

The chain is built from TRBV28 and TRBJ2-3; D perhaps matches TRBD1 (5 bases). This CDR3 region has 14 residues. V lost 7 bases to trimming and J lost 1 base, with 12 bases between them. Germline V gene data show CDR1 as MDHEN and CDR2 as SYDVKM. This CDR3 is CASTKQGRTDTQYF. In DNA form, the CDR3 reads TGTGCCAGCACCAAGCAGGGCCGCACAGATACGCAGTATTTT.

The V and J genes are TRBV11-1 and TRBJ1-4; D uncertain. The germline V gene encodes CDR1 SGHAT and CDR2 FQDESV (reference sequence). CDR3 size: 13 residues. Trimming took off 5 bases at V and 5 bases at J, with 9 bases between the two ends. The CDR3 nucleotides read TGTGCCAGCAGCGCACAAAGAAATGAAAAACTGTTTTTT. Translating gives CASSAQRNEKLFF.

The CDR3 loop reads CASSQREGHFAWQPQHF. In DNA, the CDR3 is TGTGCCAGCAGCCAGAGGGAGGGACACTTTGCTTGGCAGCCCCAGCATTTT. The chain uses TRBV2 and TRBJ1-5; the D gene is possibly TRBD1 (6 bases). With 6 bases removed from V and 7 bases from J, the gap between germline ends came to 25 bases. Per germline, CDR1 SNHLY and CDR2 FYNNEI. The CDR3 is 17 amino acids.

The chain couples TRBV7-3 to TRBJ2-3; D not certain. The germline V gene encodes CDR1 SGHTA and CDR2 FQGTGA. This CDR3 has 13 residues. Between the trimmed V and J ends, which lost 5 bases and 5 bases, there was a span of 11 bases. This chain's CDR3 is CASSTPPVDTQYF. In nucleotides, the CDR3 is TGTGCCAGCAGCACACCCCCAGTAGATACGCAGTATTTT.

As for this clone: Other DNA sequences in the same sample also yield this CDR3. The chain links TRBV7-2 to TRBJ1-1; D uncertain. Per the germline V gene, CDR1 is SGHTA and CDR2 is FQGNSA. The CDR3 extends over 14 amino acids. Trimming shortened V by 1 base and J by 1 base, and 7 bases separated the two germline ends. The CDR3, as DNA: TGTGCCAGCAGCTTAGGGGCCGGGAACACTGAAGCTTTCTTT. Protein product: CASSLGAGNTEAFF. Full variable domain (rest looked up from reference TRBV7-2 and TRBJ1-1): GAGVSQSPSNKVTEKGKDVELRCDPISGHTALYWYRQSLGQGLEFLIYFQGNSAPDKSGLPSDRFSAERTGGSVSTLTIQRTQQEDSAVYLCASSLGAGNTEAFFGQGTRLTVV.

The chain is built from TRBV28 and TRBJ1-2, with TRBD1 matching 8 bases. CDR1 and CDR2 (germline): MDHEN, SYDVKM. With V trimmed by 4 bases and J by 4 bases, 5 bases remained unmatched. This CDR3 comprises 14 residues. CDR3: CASSSGQGAYGYTF. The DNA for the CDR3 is TGTGCCAGCAGTTCCGGGCAGGGGGCCTATGGCTACACCTTC.

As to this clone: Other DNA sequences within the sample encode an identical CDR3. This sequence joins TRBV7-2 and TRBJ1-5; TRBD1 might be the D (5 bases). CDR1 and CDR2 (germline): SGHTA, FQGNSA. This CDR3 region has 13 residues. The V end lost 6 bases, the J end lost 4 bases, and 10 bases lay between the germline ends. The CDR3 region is CASSSGGNQPQHF. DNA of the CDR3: TGTGCCAGCAGTTCCGGGGGGAATCAGCCCCAGCATTTT.

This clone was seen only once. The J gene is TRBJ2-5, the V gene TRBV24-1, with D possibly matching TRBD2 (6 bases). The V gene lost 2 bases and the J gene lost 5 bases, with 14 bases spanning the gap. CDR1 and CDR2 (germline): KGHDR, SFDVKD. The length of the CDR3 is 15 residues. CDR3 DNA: TGTGCCACCAGTGATTCAACCAGGGCGGGGGAGACCCAGTACTTC. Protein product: CATSDSTRAGETQYF.

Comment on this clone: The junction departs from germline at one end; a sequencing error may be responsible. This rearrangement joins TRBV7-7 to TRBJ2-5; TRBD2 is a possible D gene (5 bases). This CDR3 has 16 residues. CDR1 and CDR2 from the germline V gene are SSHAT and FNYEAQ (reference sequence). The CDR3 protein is CASSLSLRGPGETQYF. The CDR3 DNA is TGTGCTAGCAGCTTATCGTTAAGAGGGCCAGGAGAGACCCAGTACTTC.

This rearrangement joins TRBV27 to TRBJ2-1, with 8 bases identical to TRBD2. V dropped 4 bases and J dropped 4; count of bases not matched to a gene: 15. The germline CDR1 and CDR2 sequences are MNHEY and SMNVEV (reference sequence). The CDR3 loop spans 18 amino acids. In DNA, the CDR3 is TGTGCCAGCAGTTCCCAACCCTTCGCCGCGGGAGGTTACAATGAGCAGTTCTTC. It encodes CASSSQPFAAGGYNEQFF.

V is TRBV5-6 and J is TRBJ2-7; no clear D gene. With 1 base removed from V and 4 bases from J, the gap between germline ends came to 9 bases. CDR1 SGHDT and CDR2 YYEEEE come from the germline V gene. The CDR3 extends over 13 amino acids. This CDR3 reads CASSLKLSYEQYF. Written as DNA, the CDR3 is TGTGCCAGCAGCTTGAAGCTCTCATACGAGCAGTACTTC.

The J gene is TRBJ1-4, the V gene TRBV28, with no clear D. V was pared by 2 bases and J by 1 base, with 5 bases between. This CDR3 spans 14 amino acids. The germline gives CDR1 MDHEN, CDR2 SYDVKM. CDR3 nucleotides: TGTGCCAGCAGTTTACTCAGAACTAATGAAAAACTGTTTTTT. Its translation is CASSLLRTNEKLFF.

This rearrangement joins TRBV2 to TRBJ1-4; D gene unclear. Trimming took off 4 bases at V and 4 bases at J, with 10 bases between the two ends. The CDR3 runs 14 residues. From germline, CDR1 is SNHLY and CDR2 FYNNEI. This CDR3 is CASSAQTYNEKLFF. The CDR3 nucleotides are TGTGCCAGCAGTGCACAGACCTATAATGAAAAACTGTTTTTT.

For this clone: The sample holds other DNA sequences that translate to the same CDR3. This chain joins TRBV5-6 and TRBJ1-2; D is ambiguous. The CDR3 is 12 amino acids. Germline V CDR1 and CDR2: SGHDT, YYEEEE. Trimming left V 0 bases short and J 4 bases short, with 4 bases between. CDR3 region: CASSLGSYGYTF. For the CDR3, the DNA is TGTGCCAGCAGCTTGGGCAGCTATGGCTACACCTTC.

CDR3 coding DNA: TGTGCCAGCAGTCCCTACGAAGGGGCAAGCAATCAGCCCCAGCATTTT. As protein: CASSPYEGASNQPQHF. The rearrangement links TRBV28 to TRBJ1-5, with D perhaps TRBD1 (5 bases). From germline, CDR1 is MDHEN and CDR2 SYDVKM. V was clipped by 5 bases and J by 1 base, with 15 bases between them. This CDR3 contains 16 residues.

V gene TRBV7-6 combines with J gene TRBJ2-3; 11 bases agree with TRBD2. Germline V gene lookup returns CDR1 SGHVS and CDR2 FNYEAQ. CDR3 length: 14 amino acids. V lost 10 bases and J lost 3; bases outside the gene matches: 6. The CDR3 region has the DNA TGTGCCATTACGAGACTAGCGGGAACAGATACGCAGTATTTT. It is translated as CAITRLAGTDTQYF.

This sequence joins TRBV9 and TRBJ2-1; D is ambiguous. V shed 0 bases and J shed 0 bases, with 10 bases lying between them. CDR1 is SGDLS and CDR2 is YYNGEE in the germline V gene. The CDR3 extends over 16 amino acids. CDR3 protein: CASSVVAASSYNEQFF. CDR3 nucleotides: TGTGCCAGCAGCGTAGTGGCAGCGAGCTCCTACAATGAGCAGTTCTTC.

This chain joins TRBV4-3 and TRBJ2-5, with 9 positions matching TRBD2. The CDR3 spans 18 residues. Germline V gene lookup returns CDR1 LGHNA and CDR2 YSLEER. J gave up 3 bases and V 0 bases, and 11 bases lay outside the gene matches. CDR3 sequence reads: CASSQEIAGVSEEETQYF. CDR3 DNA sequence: TGCGCCAGCAGCCAAGAAATAGCGGGAGTGTCTGAAGAAGAGACCCAGTACTTC.

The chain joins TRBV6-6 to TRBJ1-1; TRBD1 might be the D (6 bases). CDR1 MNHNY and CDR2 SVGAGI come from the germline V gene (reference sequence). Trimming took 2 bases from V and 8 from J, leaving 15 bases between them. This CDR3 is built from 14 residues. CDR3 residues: CASSYTNRALEAFF. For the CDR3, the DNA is TGTGCCAGCAGTTACACGAACAGGGCCTTGGAAGCTTTCTTT.

DNA for the CDR3: TGTGCCACCCTAACTAGCGGGGGGCCCTACGAGCAGTACTTC. Translating gives CATLTSGGPYEQYF. This sequence joins TRBV28 and TRBJ2-7, with 12 bases lining up with TRBD2. CDR3 length: 14 residues. Germline loops: CDR1 MDHEN, CDR2 SYDVKM. Trimming cost V 10 bases and J 2 bases; bases outside gene matches: 6.

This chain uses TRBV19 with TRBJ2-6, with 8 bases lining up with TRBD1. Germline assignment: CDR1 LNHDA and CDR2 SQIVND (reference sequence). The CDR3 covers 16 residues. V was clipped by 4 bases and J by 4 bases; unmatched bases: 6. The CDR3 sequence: CASSTGGALGANVLTF. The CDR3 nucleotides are TGTGCCAGTAGTACAGGGGGCGCGTTAGGGGCCAACGTCCTGACTTTC.

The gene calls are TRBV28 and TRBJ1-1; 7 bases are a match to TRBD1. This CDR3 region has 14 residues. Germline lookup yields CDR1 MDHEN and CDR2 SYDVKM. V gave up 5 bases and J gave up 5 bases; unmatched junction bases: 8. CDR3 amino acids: CASSARQGGTEAFF. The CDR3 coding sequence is TGTGCCAGCAGTGCCAGACAGGGTGGGACTGAAGCTTTCTTT.

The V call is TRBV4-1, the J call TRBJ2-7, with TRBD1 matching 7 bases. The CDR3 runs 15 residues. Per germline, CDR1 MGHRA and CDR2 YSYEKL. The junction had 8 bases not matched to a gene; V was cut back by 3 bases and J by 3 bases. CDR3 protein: CASSHSWDSNYEQYF. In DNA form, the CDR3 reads TGCGCCAGCAGCCATTCTTGGGACAGTAACTACGAGCAGTACTTC.

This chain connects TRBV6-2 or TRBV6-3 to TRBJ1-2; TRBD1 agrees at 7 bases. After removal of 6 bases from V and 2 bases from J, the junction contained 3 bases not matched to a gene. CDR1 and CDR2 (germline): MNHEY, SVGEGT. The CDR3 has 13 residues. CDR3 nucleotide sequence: TGTGCCAGCAGCCCGACAGGGAACTATGGCTACACCTTC. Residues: CASSPTGNYGYTF.

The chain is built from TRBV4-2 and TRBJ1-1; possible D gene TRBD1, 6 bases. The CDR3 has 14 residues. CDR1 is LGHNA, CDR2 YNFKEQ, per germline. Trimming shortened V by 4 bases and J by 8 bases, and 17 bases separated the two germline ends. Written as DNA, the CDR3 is TGTGCCAGCAGCCCACGTCCCGGGACACCGGAAGCTTTCTTT. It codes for CASSPRPGTPEAFF.

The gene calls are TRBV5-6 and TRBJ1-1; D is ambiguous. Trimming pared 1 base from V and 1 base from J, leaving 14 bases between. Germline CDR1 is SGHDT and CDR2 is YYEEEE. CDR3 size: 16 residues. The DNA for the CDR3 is TGTGCCAGCAGCTTGAGAACGGGCAGCGGGAACACTGAAGCTTTCTTT. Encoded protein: CASSLRTGSGNTEAFF.

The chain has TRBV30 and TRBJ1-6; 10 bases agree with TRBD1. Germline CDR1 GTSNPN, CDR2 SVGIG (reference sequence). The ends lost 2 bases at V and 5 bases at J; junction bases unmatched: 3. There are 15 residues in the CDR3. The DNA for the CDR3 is TGTGCCTGGAGTCCGGGACAGGGGAATAATTCACCCCTCCACTTT. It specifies CAWSPGQGNNSPLHF.

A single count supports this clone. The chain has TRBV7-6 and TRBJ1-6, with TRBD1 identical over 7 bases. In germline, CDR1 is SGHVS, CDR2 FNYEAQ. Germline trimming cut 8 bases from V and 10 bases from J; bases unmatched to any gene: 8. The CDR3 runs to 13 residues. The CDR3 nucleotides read TGTGCCAGCCGCCAGATAGGGGGCTCACCCCTCCACTTT. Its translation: CASRQIGGSPLHF.